The sequence of this T cell receptor (beta chain) was determined in a study of cytomegalovirus exposure and HLA in healthy donors. The PCR made use of 60 Vbeta and 13 Jbeta primers. The protocol was immunoSEQ multiplex PCR, while the TCRdb copy is restricted to in-frame clones and leaves out a portion. The data contain about 140,000 clones, 80% of them seen just once; the ten biggest clones take up about an eighth. After removal of 3 bases from V and 7 bases from J, the junction contained 8 bases not matched to a gene. Germline V CDR1 and CDR2: SGHTA, FQGNSA. CDR3 length: 15 amino acids. The sample comprised PBMCs. The chain has TRBV7-2 and TRBJ2-1; 8 bases agree with TRBD2. This TCR came from a woman aged 40 to 50 in good health and CMV-seronegative. Here the CDR3 reads CASSFIRLAGNEQFF. CDR3 bases: TGTGCCAGCAGCTTTATACGGTTAGCGGGGAATGAGCAGTTCTTC. Full variable domain (missing parts from reference TRBV7-2 and TRBJ2-1): GAGVSQSPSNKVTEKGKDVELRCDPISGHTALYWYRQSLGQGLEFLIYFQGNSAPDKSGLPSDRFSAERTGGSVSTLTIQRTQQEDSAVYLCASSFIRLAGNEQFFGPGTRLTVL.